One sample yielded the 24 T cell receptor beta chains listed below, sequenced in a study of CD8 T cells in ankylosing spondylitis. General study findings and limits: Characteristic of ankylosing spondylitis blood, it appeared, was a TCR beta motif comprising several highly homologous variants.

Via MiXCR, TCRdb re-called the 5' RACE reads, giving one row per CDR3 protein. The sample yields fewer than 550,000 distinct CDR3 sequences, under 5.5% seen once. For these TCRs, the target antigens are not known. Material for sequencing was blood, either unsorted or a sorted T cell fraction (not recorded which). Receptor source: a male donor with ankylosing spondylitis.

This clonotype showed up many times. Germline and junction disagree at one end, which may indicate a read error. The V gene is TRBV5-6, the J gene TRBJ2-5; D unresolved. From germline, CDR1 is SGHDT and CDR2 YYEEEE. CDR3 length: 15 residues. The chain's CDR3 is CASSLGSRVQKTQYF. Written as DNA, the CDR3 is TGTGCCAGCAGCTTGGGGTCGAGAGTCCAAAAGACCCAGTACTTC.

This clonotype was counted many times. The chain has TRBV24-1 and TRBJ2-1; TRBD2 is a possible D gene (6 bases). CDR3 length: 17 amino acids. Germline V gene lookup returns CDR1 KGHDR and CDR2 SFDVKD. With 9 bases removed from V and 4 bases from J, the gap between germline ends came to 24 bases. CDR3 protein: CATSTGGSPKGYNEQFF. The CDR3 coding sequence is TGTGCCACCTCGACCGGGGGATCCCCCAAGGGGTACAATGAGCAGTTCTTC.

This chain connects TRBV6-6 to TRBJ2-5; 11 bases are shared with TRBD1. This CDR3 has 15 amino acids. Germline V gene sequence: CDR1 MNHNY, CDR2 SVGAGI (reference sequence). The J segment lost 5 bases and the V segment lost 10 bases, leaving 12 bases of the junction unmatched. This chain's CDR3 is CATFYSGQGGETQYF. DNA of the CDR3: TGTGCCACCTTTTACTCGGGACAGGGGGGGGAGACCCAGTACTTC.

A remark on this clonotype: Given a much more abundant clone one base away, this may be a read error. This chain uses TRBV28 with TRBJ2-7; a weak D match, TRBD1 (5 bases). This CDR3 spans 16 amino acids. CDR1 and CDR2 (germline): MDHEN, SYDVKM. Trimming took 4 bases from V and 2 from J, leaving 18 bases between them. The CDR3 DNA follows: TGTGCCAGCAGTTCCTCGACAGATCTAGGCACCTACGAGCAGTACTTC. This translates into CASSSSTDLGTYEQYF.

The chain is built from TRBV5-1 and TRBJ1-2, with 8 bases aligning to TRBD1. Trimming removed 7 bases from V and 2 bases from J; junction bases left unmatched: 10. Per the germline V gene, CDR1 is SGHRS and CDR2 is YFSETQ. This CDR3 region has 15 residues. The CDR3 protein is CASRTLTGANYGYTF. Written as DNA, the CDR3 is TGCGCCAGCCGCACTCTGACAGGGGCCAACTATGGCTACACCTTC.

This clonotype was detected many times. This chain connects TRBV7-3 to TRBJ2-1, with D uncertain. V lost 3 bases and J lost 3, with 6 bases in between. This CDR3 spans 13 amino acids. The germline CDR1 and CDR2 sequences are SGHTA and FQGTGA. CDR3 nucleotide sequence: TGTGCCAGCAGCTTTGGAATCTACAATGAGCAGTTCTTC. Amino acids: CASSFGIYNEQFF.

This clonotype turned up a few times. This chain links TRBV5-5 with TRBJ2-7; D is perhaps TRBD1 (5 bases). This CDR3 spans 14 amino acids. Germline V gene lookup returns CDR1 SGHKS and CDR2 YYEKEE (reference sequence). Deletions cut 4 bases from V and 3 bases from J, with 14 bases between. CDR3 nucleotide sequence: TGTGCCAGCAGCGCACGACAGAATCTCTACGAGCAGTACTTC. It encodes CASSARQNLYEQYF.

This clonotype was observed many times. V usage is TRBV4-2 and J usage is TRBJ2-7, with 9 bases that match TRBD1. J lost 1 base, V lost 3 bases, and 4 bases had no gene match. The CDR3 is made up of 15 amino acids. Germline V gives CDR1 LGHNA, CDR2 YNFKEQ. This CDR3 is CASSQPGQGSYEQYF. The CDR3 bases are TGTGCCAGCAGCCAGCCGGGACAGGGTTCCTACGAGCAGTACTTC.

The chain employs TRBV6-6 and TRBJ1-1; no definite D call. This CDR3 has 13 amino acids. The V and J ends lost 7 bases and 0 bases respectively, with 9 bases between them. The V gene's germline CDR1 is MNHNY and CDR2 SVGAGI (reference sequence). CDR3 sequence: CASMGILNTEAFF. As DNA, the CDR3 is TGTGCCAGCATGGGTATATTGAACACTGAAGCTTTCTTT.

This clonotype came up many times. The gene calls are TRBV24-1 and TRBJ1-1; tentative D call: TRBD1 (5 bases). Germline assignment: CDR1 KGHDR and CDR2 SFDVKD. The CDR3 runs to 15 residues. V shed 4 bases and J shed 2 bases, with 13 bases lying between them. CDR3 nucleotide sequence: TGTGCCACCAGTGAGGGCGTGGGGCAAAACACTGAAGCTTTCTTT. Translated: CATSEGVGQNTEAFF.

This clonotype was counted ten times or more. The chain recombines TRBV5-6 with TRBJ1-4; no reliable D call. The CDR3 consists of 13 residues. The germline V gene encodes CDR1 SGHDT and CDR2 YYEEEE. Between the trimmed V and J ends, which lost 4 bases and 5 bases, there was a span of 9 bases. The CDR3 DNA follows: TGTGCCAGCAGCGGCCTTAGAAATGAAAAACTGTTTTTT. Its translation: CASSGLRNEKLFF.

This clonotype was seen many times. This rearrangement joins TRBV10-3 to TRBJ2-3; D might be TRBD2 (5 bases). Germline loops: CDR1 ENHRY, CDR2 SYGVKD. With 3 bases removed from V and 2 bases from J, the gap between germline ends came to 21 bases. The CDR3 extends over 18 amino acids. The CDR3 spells CAISDSRASTWDTDTQYF. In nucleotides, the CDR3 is TGTGCCATCAGTGACTCGAGGGCCAGCACTTGGGACACAGATACGCAGTATTTT.

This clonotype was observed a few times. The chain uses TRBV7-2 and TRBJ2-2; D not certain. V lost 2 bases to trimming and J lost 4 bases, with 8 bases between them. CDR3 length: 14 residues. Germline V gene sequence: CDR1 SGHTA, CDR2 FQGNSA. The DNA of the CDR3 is TGTGCCAGCAGCTTATTCTTGAGCACCGGGGAGCTGTTTTTT. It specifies CASSLFLSTGELFF.

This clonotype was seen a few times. The CDR3 coding sequence is TGCAGTGCTACTCTTACTCACGGGGATGGGACCCAGTACTTC. This translates into CSATLTHGDGTQYF. The gene calls are TRBV20-1 and TRBJ2-5, with a tentative D call TRBD2 (5 bases). The CDR3 sequence is 14 residues long. The germline CDR1 and CDR2 sequences are DFQATT and SNEGSKA (reference sequence). Trimming shortened V by 4 bases and J by 7 bases, and 19 bases separated the two germline ends.

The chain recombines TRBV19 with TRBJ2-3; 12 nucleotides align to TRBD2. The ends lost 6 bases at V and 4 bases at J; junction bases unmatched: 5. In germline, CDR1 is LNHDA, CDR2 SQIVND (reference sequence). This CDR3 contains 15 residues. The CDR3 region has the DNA TGTGCCAGTAGATTACTAGCGGGAGGACCAGATACGCAGTATTTT. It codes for CASRLLAGGPDTQYF.

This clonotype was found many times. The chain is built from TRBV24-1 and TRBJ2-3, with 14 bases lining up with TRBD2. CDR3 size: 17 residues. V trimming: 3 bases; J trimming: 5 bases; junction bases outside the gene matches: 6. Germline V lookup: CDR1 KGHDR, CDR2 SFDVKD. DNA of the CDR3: TGTGCCACCAGTGATCCGACTAGCGGGGGGGCCCAAGATACGCAGTATTTT. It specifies CATSDPTSGGAQDTQYF.

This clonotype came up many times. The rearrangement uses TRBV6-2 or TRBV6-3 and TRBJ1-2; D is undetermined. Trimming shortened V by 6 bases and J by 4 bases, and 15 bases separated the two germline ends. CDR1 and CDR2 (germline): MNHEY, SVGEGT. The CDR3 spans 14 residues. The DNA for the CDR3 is TGTGCCAGCAGCGCCACCGGACCGAGCTATGGCTACACCTTC. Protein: CASSATGPSYGYTF.

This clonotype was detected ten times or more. The DNA for the CDR3 is TGCAGTGCTTTAGCTTTCCCCAAAAACATTCAGTACTTC. Its protein is CSALAFPKNIQYF. This chain connects TRBV20-1 to TRBJ2-4; D is ambiguous. This CDR3 spans 13 amino acids. The V and J ends lost 5 bases and 2 bases respectively, with 10 bases between them. Germline V gives CDR1 DFQATT, CDR2 SNEGSKA (reference sequence).

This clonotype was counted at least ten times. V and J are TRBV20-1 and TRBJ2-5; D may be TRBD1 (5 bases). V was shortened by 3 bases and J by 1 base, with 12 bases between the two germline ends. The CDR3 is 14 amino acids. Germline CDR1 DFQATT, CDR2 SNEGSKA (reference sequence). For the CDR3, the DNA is TGCAGTGCTAGGGGGCTGGACCTCCAAGAGACCCAGTACTTC. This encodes CSARGLDLQETQYF.

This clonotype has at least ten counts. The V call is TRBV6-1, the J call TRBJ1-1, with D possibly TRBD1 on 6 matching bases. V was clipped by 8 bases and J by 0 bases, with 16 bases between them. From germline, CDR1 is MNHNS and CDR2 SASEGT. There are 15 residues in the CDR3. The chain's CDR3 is CASSREGQMNTEAFF. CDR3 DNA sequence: TGTGCCAGCTCCCGGGAAGGACAGATGAACACTGAAGCTTTCTTT.

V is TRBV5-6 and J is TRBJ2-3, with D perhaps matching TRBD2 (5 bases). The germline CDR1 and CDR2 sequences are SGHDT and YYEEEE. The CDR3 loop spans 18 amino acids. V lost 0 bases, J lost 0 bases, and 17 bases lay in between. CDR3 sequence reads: CASSLDKRTSTSTDTQYF. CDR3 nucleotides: TGTGCCAGCAGCTTGGACAAGCGGACCTCCACGAGCACAGATACGCAGTATTTT.

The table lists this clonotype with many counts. CDR3 region: CSAGRGLDNSPLHF. In DNA form, the CDR3 reads TGCAGTGCTGGGAGGGGGCTGGATAATTCACCCCTCCACTTT. This chain uses TRBV20-1 with TRBJ1-6; 7 bases are shared with TRBD1. Per germline, CDR1 DFQATT and CDR2 SNEGSKA (reference sequence). V dropped 5 bases and J dropped 5; count of bases not matched to a gene: 6. The CDR3 totals 14 residues.

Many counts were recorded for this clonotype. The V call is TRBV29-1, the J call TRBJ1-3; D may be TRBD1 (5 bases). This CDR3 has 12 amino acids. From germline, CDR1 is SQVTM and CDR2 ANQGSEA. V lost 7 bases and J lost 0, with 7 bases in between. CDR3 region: CSGGASGNTIYF. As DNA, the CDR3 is TGCAGCGGCGGGGCCTCTGGAAACACCATATATTTT.

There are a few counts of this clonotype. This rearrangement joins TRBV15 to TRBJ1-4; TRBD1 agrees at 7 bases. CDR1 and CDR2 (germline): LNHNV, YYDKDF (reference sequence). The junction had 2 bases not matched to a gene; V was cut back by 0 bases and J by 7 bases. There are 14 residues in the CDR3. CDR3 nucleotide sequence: TGTGCCACCAGCAGAGATAACAGGGGTGAAAAACTGTTTTTT. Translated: CATSRDNRGEKLFF.